This T cell receptor beta chain was obtained from a study of blood T cell repertoires in COVID-19. Background on the study: T cells, B-cell-depleted T cells, or PBMCs provided the cDNA or gDNA that served as material.

The assay was immunoSEQ multiplex PCR, and TCRdb's table has in-frame clones only and misses some. This table has some 120,000 clones, around 83% appearing once. This clone was recorded once. This study enrolled people aged roughly 18 to 89 from approximately 24 US geographic areas. Donors were grouped by their self-reported clinical history. For recovered donors of Cohort 3, there were two negative PCRs, clearance, or symptom resolution. Trimming removed 2 bases from V and 8 bases from J; junction bases left unmatched: 4. The CDR3 is made up of 13 amino acids. From germline, CDR1 is MGHRA and CDR2 YSYEKL.

The sequence was obtained from a man younger than 45 who had recovered from COVID-19. Specimen: PBMCs or T cells enriched from blood (not recorded which). The chain couples TRBV4-1 to TRBJ1-2; TRBD1 agrees at 8 bases. For the CDR3, the DNA is TGCGCCAGCAGCCAACAGGGGGCGTGGGGCTACACCTTC. As protein: CASSQQGAWGYTF.